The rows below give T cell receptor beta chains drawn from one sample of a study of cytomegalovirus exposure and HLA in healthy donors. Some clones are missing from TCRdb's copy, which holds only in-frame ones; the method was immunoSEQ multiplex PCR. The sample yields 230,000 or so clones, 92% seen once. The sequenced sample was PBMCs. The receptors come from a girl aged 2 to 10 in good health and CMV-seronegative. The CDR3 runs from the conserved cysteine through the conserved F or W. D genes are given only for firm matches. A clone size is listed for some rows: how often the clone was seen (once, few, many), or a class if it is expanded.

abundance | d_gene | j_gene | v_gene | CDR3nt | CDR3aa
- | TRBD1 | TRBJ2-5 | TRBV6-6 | TGTGCCAGCAGTTACGGAAGGACAGGAAAAGAGACCCAGTACTTC | CASSYGRTGKETQYF
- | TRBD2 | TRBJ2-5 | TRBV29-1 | TGCAGCGTTGAGTCCCTAGCGGGGATCGAGACCCAGTACTTC | CSVESLAGIETQYF
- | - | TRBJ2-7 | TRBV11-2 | TGTGCCAGCAGCTTCAGGCTCGACTCCTACGAGCAGTACTTC | CASSFRLDSYEQYF
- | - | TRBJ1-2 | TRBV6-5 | TGTGCCAGCAGTTACAAAGGGCGGACAAGGTGGTATGGCTACACCTTC | CASSYKGRTRWYGYTF
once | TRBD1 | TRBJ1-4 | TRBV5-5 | TGTGCCAGCAGCTTGGGACCGGGACAGGGTAATGAAAAACTGTTTTTT | CASSLGPGQGNEKLFF
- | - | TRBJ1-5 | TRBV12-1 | TGTGCCAGCAGTAACAGGGGGGCTCCCAATCAGCCCCAGCATTTT | CASSNRGAPNQPQHF
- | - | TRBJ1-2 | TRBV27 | TGTGCCAGCAGTTTCGGTCAGGGCCATGGCTACACCTTC | CASSFGQGHGYTF
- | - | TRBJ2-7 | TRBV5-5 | TGTGCCAGCAGCTTGGAAGGGGCGCTTGACGAGCAGTACTTC | CASSLEGALDEQYF
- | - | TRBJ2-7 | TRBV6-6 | TGTGCCAGCAGTTACCGACAAGGTCCGACGGACTACGAGCAGTACTTC | CASSYRQGPTDYEQYF
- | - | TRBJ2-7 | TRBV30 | TGTGCCTGGAGGAAACTAGCAAACTCCTACGAGCAGTACTTC | CAWRKLANSYEQYF
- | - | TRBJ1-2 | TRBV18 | TGTGCCAGCTCACCATCAGGGGACTATGGCTACACCTTC | CASSPSGDYGYTF
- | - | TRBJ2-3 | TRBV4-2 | TGTGCCAGCAGCCAGAGAACAGATACGCAGTATTTT | CASSQRTDTQYF
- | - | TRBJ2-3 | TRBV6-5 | TGTGCCAGCAGTTACGGGGCCTTTAGCACAGATACGCAGTATTTT | CASSYGAFSTDTQYF
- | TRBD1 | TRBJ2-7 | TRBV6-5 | TGTGCCAGCAGTTACCACGGGACAGGAGGATCCTACGAGCAGTACTTC | CASSYHGTGGSYEQYF
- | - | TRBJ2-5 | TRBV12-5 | TGTGCTAGTGCCCCAACAGGGCTCCAAGAGACCCAGTACTTC | CASAPTGLQETQYF
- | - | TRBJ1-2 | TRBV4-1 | TGCGCCAGCAGCCAGCACGTGACAGCTAACTATGGCTACACCTTC | CASSQHVTANYGYTF
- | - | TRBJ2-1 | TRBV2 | TGTGCCAGCAGCAAGGGGGGGGTCTACAATGAGCAGTTCTTC | CASSKGGVYNEQFF
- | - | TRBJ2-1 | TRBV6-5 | TGTGCCAGCAGTTACTCGCAAACTCAGTTCTTC | CASSYSQTQFF
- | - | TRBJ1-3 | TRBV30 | TGTGCCTGGAGTTTAGGGGCACTTGTAGACACCATATATTTT | CAWSLGALVDTIYF
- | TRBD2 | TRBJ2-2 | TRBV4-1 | TGCGCCAGCAGCCAGGGGAGCGGGGCCGGGGAGCTGTTTTTT | CASSQGSGAGELFF
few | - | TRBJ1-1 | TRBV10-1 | TGCGCCAGCAGTTATGAAGCTTTCTTT | CASSYEAFF
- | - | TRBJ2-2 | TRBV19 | TGTGCCAGTAGTATTCTTCCAGGGAACGGGGAGCTGTTTTTT | CASSILPGNGELFF
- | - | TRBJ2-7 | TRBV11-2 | TGTGCCAGCAGCTTCCGGCGGAGCTCCTACGTTTACGAGCAGTACTTC | CASSFRRSSYVYEQYF
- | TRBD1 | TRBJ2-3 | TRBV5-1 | TGCGCCAGCAGCCCCAGGGGGGATACGCAGTATTTT | CASSPRGDTQYF
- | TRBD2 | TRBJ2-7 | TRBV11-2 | TGTGCCAGCAGCTTAGCGCAACTAGCGCGCGAGCAGTACTTC | CASSLAQLAREQYF
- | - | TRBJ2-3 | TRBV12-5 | TGTGCTAGTGGTACAGGGACAAACACAGATACGCAGTATTTT | CASGTGTNTDTQYF
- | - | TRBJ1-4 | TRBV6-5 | TGTGCCAGCAGTTACCAGCGGGGAGGTGAAAAACTGTTTTTT | CASSYQRGGEKLFF
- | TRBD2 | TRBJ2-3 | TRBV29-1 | TGCAGCGTTGCCTCCCGAACTAGCGGGGGGGGAGATACGCAGTATTTT | CSVASRTSGGGDTQYF
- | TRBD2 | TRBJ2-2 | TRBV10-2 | TGCGCCAGCATCCCCGGGGGGGGGAGGTACACCGGGGAGCTGTTTTTT | CASIPGGGRYTGELFF
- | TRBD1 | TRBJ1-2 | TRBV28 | TGTGCCAGCAGTCTACCGGGACAGCTCCTCTATGGCTACACCTTC | CASSLPGQLLYGYTF
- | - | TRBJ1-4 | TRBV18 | TGTGCCAGCTCACCAAGGGGGTCCACAACTAATGAAAAACTGTTTTTT | CASSPRGSTTNEKLFF
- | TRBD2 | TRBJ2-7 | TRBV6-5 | TGTGCCAGCACCCGGGGGGGGTCCTACGAGCAGTACTTC | CASTRGGSYEQYF
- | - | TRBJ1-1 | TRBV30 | TGTGCCTGGAGTGCAGGGAACTTGGCTAGGGCTTTCTTT | CAWSAGNLARAFF
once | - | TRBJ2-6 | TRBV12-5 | TGTGCTAGTGGTCACCCCGACAGGATCTCTGGGGCCAACGTCCTGACTTTC | CASGHPDRISGANVLTF
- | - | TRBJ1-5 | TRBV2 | TGTGCCAGCAGTGATTCGGGGTTTCAGCCCCAGCATTTT | CASSDSGFQPQHF
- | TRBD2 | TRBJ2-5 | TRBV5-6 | TGTGCCAGCAGCTTGGCTAGCGGGGACCAAGAGACCCAGTACTTC | CASSLASGDQETQYF
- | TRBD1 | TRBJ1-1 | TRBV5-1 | TGCGCCAGCAGCGCGACAGGGCTGTCCGGAACCACTGAAGCTTTCTTT | CASSATGLSGTTEAFF
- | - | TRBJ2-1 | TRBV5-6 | TGTGCCAGCAGTTACCGAAGTCTCCGGGAGTTCTTC | CASSYRSLREFF
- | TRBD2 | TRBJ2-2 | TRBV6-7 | TGTGCCAGCAGTTACGGGGGGGTGGTGGGCACCGGGGAGCTGTTTTTT | CASSYGGVVGTGELFF
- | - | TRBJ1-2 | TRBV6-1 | TGTGCCAGCAGTGACCTCGGGGGAGGACACTATGGCTACACCTTC | CASSDLGGGHYGYTF
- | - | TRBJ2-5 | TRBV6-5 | TGTGCCAGCAGTTACCTCAGCGTGAGTCTTCGGGAGACCCAGTACTTC | CASSYLSVSLRETQYF
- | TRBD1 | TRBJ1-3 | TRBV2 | TGTGCCAGCAGGGATAGTGGACAGGCTGGAAACACCATATATTTT | CASRDSGQAGNTIYF
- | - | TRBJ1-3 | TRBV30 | TGTGCCTGGGAGTCGCCCTCTGGAAACACCATATATTTT | CAWESPSGNTIYF